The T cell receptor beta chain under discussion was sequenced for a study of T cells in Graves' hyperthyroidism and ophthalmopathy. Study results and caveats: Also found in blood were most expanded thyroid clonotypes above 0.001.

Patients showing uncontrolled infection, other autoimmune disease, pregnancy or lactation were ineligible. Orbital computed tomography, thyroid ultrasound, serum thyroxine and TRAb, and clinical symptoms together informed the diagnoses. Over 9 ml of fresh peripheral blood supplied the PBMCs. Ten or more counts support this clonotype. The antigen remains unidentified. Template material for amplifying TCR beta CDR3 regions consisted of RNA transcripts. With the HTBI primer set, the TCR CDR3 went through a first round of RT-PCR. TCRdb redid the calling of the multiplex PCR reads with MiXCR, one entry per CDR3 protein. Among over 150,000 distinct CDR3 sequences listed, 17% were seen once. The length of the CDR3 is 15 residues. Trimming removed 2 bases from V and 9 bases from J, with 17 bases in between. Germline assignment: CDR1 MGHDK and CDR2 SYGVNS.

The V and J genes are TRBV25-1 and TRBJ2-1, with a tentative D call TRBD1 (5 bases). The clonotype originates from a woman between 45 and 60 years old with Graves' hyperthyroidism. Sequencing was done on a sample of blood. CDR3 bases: TGTGCCAGCAGTGAACAAATAAGGACATATACTGAGCAGTTCTTC. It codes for CASSEQIRTYTEQFF.